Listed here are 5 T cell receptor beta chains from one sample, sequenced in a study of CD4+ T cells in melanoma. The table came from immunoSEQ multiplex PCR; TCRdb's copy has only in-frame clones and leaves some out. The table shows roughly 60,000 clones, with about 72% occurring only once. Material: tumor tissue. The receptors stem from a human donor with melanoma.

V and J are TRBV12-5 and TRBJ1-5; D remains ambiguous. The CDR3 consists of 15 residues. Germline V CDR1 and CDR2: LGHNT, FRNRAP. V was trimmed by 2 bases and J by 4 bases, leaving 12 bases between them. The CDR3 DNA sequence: TGTGCTAGTGGTTTGTCCTATGGAGGGAATCAGCCCCAGCATTTT. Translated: CASGLSYGGNQPQHF.

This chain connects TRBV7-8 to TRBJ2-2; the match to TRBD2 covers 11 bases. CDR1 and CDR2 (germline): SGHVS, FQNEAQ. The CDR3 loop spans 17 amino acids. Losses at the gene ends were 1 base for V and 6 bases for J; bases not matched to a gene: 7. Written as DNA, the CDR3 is TGTGCCAGCAGCTTAGGGAGTAGCGGGGGGGCAGCCGGGGAGCTGTTTTTT. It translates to CASSLGSSGGAAGELFF.

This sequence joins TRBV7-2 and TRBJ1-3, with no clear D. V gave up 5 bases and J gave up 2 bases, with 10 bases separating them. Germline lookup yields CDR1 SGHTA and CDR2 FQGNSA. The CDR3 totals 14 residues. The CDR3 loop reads CASSLPAPGNTIYF. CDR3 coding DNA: TGTGCCAGCAGCCTCCCGGCGCCTGGAAACACCATATATTTT.

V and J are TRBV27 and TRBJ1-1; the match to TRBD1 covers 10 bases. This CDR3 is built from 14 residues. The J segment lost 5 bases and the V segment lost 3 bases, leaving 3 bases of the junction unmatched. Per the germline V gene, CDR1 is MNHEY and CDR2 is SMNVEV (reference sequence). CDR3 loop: CASSLTGGWTEAFF. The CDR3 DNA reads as TGTGCCAGCAGTTTGACAGGGGGCTGGACTGAAGCTTTCTTT.

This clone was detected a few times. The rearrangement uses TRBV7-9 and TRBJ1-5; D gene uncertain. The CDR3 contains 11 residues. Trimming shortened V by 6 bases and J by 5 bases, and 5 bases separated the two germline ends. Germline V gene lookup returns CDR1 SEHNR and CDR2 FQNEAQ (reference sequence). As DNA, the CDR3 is TGTGCCAGCAGATCATATCAGCCCCAGCATTTT. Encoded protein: CASRSYQPQHF. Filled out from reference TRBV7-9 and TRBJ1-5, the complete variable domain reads DTGVSQNPRHKITKRGQNVTFRCDPISEHNRLYWYRQTLGQGPEFLTYFQNEAQLEKSRLLSDRFSAERPKGSFSTLEIQRTEQGDSAMYLCASRSYQPQHFGDGTRLSIL.